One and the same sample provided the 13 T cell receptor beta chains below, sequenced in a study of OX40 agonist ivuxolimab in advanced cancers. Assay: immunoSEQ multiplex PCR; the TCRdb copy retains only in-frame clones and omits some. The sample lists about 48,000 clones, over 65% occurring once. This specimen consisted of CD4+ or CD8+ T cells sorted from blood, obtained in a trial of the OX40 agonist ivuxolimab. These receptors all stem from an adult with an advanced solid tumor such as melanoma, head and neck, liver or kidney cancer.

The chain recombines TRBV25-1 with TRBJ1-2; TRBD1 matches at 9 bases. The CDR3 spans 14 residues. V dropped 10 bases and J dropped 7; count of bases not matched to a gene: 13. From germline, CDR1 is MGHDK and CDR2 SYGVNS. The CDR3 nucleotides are TGTGCCACCCGGGGGGCCGGGACAGGGACTGGCTACACCTTC. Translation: CATRGAGTGTGYTF.

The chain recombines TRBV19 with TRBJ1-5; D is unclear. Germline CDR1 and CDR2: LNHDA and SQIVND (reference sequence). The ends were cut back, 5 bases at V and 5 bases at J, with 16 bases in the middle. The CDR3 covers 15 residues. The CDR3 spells CASSFGSGRDQPQHF. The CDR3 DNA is TGTGCCAGTAGTTTCGGGTCCGGCCGGGATCAGCCCCAGCATTTT. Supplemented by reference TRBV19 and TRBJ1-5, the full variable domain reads DGGITQSPKYLFRKEGQNVTLSCEQNLNHDAMYWYRQDPGQGLRLIYYSQIVNDFQKGDIAEGYSVSREKKESFPLTVTSAQKNPTAFYLCASSFGSGRDQPQHFGDGTRLSIL.

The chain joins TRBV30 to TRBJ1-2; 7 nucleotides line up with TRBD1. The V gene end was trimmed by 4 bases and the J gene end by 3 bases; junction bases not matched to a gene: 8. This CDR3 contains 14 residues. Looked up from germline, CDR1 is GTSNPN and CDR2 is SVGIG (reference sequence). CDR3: CAWNPRGRDYGYTF. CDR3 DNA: TGTGCCTGGAATCCGAGGGGGCGCGACTATGGCTACACCTTC.

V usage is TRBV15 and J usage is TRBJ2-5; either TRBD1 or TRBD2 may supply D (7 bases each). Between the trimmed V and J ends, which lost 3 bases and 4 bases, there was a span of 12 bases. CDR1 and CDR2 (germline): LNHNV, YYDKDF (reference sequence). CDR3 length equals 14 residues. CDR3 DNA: TGTGCCACCAGCAGCAGGGGGGGGACAGAGACCCAGTACTTC. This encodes CATSSRGGTETQYF.

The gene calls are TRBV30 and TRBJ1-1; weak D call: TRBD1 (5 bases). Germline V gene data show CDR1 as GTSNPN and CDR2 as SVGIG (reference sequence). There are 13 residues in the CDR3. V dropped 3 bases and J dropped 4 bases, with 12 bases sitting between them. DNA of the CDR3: TGTGCCTGGAGAAGGGGTGGGGTCACTGAAGCTTTCTTT. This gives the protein CAWRRGGVTEAFF.

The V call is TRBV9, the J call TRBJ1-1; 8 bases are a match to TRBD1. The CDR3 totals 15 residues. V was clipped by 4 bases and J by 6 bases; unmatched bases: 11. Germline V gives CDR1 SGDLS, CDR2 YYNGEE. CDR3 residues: CASSPRQGTRAEAFF. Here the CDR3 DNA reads TGTGCCAGCAGCCCACGACAGGGGACAAGGGCTGAAGCTTTCTTT.

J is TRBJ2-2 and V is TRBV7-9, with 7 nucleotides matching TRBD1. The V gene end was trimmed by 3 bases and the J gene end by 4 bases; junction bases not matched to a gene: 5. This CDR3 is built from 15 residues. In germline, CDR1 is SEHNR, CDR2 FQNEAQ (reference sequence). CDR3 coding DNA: TGTGCCAGCAGCTTGCACGGGACAGCCACCGGGGAGCTGTTTTTT. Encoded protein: CASSLHGTATGELFF.

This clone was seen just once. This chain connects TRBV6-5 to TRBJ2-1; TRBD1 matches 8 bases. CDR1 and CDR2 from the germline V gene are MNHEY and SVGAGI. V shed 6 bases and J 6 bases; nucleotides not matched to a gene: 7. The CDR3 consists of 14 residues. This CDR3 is CASRSQTGANEQFF. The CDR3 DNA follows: TGTGCCAGCAGGAGTCAGACAGGGGCCAATGAGCAGTTCTTC.

CDR3 in amino acids: CAWRSQGSYEQYF. CDR3 DNA: TGTGCCTGGAGATCTCAGGGCTCCTACGAGCAGTACTTC. The chain links TRBV30 to TRBJ2-7, with D perhaps TRBD1 (5 bases). The V end was cut by 3 bases, the J end by 0 bases, with 9 bases between. The CDR3 contains 13 residues. Germline V CDR1 and CDR2: GTSNPN, SVGIG (reference sequence).

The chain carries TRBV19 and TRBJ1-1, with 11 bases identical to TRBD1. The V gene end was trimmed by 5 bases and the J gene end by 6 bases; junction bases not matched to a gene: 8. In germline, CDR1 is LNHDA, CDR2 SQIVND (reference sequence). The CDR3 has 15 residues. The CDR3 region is CASSPQGTGGPEAFF. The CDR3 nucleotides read TGTGCCAGTAGTCCCCAGGGGACAGGGGGACCTGAAGCTTTCTTT.

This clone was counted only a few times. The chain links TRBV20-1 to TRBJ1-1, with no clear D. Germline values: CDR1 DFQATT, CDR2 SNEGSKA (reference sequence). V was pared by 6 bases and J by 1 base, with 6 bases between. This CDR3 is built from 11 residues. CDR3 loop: CSAAANTEAFF. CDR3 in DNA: TGCAGTGCGGCAGCGAACACTGAAGCTTTCTTT.

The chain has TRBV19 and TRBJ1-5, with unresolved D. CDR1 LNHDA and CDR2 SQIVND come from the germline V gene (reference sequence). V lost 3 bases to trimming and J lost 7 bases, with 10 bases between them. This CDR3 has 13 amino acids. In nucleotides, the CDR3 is TGTGCCAGTAGTATCGGACTCAGCCAGCCCCAGCATTTT. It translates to CASSIGLSQPQHF.

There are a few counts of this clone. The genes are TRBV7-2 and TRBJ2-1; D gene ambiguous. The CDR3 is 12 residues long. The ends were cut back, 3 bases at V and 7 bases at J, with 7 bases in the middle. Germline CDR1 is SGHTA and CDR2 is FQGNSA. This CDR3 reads CASSFGVNEQFF. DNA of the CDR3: TGTGCCAGCAGCTTTGGGGTTAATGAGCAGTTCTTC.